The TCR beta chain described here comes from a study of human T cells and chemical hapten exposure. Study-wide context: Slight differences in pooled library volume were the main source of varying TCR yields across samples.

TCRdb passed the RACE reads through MiXCR, listing each CDR3 protein once. The sample records 100,000 to 120,000 distinct CDR3 sequences, 30% to 35% being singletons. The time point here: patch test 3, about 24 weeks after DPC sensitization. Described treatment: therapeutic diphenylcyclopropenone sensitization with weekly scalp DPC. Between the trimmed V and J ends, which lost 6 bases and 1 base, there was a span of 16 bases. This CDR3 spans 15 amino acids. The germline V gene has CDR1 MNHEY and CDR2 SVGAGI. The sequences come from whole blood, collected in connection with sensitization to the hapten diphenylcyclopropenone (DPC). The sequence was collected from a man aged 35 to 55 with alopecia areata. Some clones in this sample may be carry-over from other donors' samples. The chain is built from TRBV6-5 and TRBJ2-7, with D possibly TRBD1 on 6 matching bases. The CDR3 reads CASSRRWTDSYEQYV. The CDR3 nucleotides are TGTGCCAGCAGCCGCCGATGGACAGATTCCTACGAGCAGTACGTC.